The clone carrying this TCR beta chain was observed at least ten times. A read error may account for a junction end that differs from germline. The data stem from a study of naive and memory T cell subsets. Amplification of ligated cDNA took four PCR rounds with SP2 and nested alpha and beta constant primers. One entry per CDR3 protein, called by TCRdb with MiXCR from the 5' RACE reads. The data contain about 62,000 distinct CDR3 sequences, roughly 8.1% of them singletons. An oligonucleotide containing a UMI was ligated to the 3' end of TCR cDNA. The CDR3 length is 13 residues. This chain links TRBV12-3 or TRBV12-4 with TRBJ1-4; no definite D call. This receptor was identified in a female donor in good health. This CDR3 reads CASSIATNEKLFF. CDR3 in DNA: TGTGCCAGCAGTATAGCAACTAATGAAAAACTGTTTTTT.